Described below is a single T cell receptor (beta chain) sequence and its context. What this receptor recognizes is not known. No clone much larger than this one lies a single base away; base qualities are absent. The data belong to a study of OX40 agonist ivuxolimab in advanced cancers. In the study overall: Ivuxolimab, which targeted the costimulatory receptor OX40 (CD134), was an agonistic, fully human IgG2 monoclonal antibody. Intravenous ivuxolimab was administered to patients every 2 weeks at six dose levels: 0.01, 0.1, 0.3, 1.5, 3 and 10 mg/kg. Of the approximately 54 dose-escalation patients, hepatocellular carcinoma was present in 19, melanoma in around 15, renal cell carcinoma in 9 and head and neck cancer in 9. The dose-escalation cohort was about 87% male with a mean age of approximately 60 years, ranging from roughly 23 to 79. Patients were allowed to have had prior anti-PD-1, anti-PD-L1 or anti-CTLA-4 therapy, and around two fifths of the dose-escalation patients had been treated with checkpoint inhibitors. Partial responses occurred in three dose-escalation patients, of whom one had hepatocellular carcinoma and two had cutaneous melanoma. The purpose of peripheral TCRbeta sequencing was to test whether ivuxolimab changed TCR sequence diversity and led to clonal T-cell expansion. The monotherapy dose-escalation portion (N of about 50 patients) of the phase I ivuxolimab trial is reported in the paper.

Genomic DNA was extracted from sorted cells for sequencing of the TCRbeta CDR3 region. The immunoSEQ Assay was used to sequence the TCRbeta CDR3 regions. This immuneACCESS table, as held by TCRdb, lists in-frame sequences with V and J called but not all clones. Of the missing ones, under half trace to an unresolved V gene in checked studies; the others have no known cause. This sample is represented by roughly 61,000 clones; over 80% of them were singletons. The biggest ten clones account for 3% to 4% of the sample. The trial excluded patients who had a history of autoimmune disease or were on systemic immunosuppression. Peripheral blood for TCR sequencing was drawn from every dose cohort at baseline, at cycle 4 day 1 and at cycle 7 day 1. Samples came from an open-label, multicenter, first-in-human phase I dose-escalation trial of ivuxolimab. Adults with locally advanced or metastatic melanoma, renal cell carcinoma, hepatocellular carcinoma or head and neck squamous cell carcinoma were enrolled in the trial. Before TCR sequencing, CD4+ and CD8+ T cells were separately sorted from peripheral blood.

Trimmed from V: 4 bases; trimmed from J: 0 bases; junction bases lacking a gene match: 9. Sequences LNHDA (CDR1) and SQIVND (CDR2) are obtained from the germline V gene (reference sequence). Its CDR3 holds 16 amino acids, cysteine through phenylalanine. Only CDR3 DNA is held: 48 bases, read in frame from base 1. The investigation overall reported the following: Low levels of normalized T-cell clonal expansion were also seen in some patients who did not respond. On average, CD8+ T cells showed more expanded clones than CD4+ T cells after ivuxolimab. In the 0.1-3.0 mg/kg groups, partial responders were among the patients with the lowest normalized peripheral clonal expansion, particularly in CD8+ T cells. The antigen specificity of the peripheral T cells that underwent clonal expansion was not determined. Clonal expansion of both CD4+ and CD8+ blood T cells was observed from baseline to week 6 at doses 0.1 to 3.0 mg/kg.

The TCR was taken from an adult with an advanced solid tumor such as melanoma, head and neck, liver or kidney cancer. The sequenced sample was CD4+ or CD8+ T cells sorted from blood, obtained in a trial of the OX40 agonist ivuxolimab. The chain is assembled from TRBV19 and TRBJ2-7; TRBD2 fits 7 bases in the junction. At the DNA level, the sequence is TGTGCCAGTAGTACCCGGGCTAGCGGCTTCTCCTACGAGCAGTACTTC. Its amino acids are CASSTRASGFSYEQYF.